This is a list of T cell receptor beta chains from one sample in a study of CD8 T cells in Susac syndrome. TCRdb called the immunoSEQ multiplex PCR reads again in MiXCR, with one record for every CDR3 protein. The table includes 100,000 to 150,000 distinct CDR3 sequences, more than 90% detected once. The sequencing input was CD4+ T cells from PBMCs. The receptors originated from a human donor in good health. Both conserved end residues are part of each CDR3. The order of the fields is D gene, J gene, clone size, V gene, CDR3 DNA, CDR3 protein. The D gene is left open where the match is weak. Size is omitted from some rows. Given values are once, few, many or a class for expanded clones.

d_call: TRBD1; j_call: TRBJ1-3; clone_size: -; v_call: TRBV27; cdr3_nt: TGTGCCAGCAGTTTAGGAGCAGGGGGAGGAAACACCATATATTTT; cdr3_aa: CASSLGAGGGNTIYF
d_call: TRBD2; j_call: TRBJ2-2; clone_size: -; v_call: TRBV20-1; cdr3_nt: TGCAGTGCTAGAGGGGGGGGTTTAGTCACCGGGGAGCTGTTTTTT; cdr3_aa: CSARGGGLVTGELFF
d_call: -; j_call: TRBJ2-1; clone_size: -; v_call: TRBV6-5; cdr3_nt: TGTGCCAGCAGTTACTCCGGATCCGGGGCGAATGAGCAGTTCTTC; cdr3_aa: CASSYSGSGANEQFF
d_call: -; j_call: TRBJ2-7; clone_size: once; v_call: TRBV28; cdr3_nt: TGTGCCAGCACCTCCCTGGGGGTCAGCCCCTACGAGCAGTACTTC; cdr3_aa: CASTSLGVSPYEQYF
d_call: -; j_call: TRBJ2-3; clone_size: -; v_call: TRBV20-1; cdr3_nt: TGCAGTGCCGGCGCTAGATACACAGATACGCAGTATTTT; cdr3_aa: CSAGARYTDTQYF
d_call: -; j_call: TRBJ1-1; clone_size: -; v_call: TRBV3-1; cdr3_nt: TGTGCCAGCAGCCAAGTAGGACGGTGGAACACTGAAGCTTTCTTT; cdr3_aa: CASSQVGRWNTEAFF
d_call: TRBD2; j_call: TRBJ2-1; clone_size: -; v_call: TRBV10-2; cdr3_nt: TGCGCCAGCATCCCTTGGGCTAGCGGGACCTACAATGAGCAGTTCTTC; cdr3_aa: CASIPWASGTYNEQFF
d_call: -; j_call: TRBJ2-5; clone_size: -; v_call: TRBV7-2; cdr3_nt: TGTGCCAGCAGCTTAGAGAAGAGCTTGTTAGAGACCCAGTACTTC; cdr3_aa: CASSLEKSLLETQYF
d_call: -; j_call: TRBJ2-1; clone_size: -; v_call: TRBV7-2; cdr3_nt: TGTGCCAGCAGCTTAGGGGAACTCAATGAGCAGTTCTTC; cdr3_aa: CASSLGELNEQFF
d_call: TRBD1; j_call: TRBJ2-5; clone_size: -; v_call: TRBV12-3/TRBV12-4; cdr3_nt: TGTGCCAGCAGTCCCAACAGGGGGCGCTTTGTTGAGACCCAGTACTTC; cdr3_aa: CASSPNRGRFVETQYF
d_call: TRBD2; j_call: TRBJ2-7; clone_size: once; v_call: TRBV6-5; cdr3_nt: TGTGCCAGCAGGGGCGGGGGGGCCTACGAGCAGTACTTC; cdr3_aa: CASRGGGAYEQYF
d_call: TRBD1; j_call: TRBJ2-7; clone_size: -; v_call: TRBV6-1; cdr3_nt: TGTGCCAGCAATCGACAGGGGAGCCCTGCCTACGAGCAGTACTTC; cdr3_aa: CASNRQGSPAYEQYF
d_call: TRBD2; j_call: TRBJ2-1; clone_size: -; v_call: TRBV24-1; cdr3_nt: TGTGCCACCAGTGATTCCGGCGGGAGAAGGGATGCGAATGAGCAGTTCTTC; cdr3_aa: CATSDSGGRRDANEQFF
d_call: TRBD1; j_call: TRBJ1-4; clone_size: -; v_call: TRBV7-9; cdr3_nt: TGTGCCAGCAGCCCCACAGGGGATAATGAAAAACTGTTTTTT; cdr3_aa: CASSPTGDNEKLFF
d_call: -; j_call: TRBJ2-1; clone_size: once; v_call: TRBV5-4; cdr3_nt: TGTGCCAGCAGCTTCGACGGGGTAGACTACAATGAGCAGTTCTTC; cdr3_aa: CASSFDGVDYNEQFF
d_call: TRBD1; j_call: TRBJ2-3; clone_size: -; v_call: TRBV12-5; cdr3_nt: TGTGCTAGTGGCCAGGGGGCGGGCACAGATACGCAGTATTTT; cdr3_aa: CASGQGAGTDTQYF
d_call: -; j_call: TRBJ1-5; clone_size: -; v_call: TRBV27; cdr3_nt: TGTGCCAGCAGTTTTTATCAGCCCCAGCATTTT; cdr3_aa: CASSFYQPQHF
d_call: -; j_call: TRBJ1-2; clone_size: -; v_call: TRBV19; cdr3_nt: TGTGCCAGTAGTCCGGCTACTAGGGGAGGCTATGGCTACACCTTC; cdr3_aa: CASSPATRGGYGYTF
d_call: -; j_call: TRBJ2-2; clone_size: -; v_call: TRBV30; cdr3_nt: TGTGCCGGCCAGGGGTGGGGGACCGGGGAGCTGTTTTTT; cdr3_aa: CAGQGWGTGELFF
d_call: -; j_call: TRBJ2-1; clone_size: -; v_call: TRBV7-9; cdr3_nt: TGTGCCAGCGGGGAGAATGAGCAGTTCTTC; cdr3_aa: CASGENEQFF
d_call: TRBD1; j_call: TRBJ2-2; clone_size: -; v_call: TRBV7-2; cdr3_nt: TGTGCCAGCAGCTTACAGGGGGTTAGCACCGGGGAGCTGTTTTTT; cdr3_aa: CASSLQGVSTGELFF
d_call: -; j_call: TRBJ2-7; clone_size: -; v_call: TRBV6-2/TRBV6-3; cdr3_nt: TGTGCCAGCAGCGTGGGGGTATTCTACGAGCAGTACTTC; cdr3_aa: CASSVGVFYEQYF
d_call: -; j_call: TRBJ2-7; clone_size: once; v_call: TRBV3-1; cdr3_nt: TGTGCCAGCAGCCGGAAATCCTACGAGCAGTACTTC; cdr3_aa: CASSRKSYEQYF
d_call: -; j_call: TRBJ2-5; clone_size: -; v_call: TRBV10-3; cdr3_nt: TGTGCCATCAGTGACGGCGGGCGGGAGACCCAGTACTTC; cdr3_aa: CAISDGGRETQYF
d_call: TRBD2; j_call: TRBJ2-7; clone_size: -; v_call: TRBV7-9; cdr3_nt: TGTGCCAGCAGCTTTGGACTAGCGGGAGAAGGGTATGGGCAGTACTTC; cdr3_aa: CASSFGLAGEGYGQYF
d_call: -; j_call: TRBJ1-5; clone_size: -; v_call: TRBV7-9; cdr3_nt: TGTGCCAGCAGCTTGGACCGTAGCAATCAGCCCCAGCATTTT; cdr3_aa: CASSLDRSNQPQHF
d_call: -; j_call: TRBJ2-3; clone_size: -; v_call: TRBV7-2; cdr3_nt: TGTGCCAGCACCACGGACGGCCCCCGCACAGATACGCAGTATTTT; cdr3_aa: CASTTDGPRTDTQYF
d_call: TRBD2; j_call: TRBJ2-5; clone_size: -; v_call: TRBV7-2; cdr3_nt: TGTGCCAGCAGCCTACTAGCGGGAGGAGACACGGAGACCCAGTACTTC; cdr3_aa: CASSLLAGGDTETQYF
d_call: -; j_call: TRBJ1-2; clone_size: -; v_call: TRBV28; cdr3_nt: TGTGCCAGCAGTCCGGGACACGGCTATGGCTACACCTTC; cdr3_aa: CASSPGHGYGYTF
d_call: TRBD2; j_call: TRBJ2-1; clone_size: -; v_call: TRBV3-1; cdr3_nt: TGTGCCAGCAGCCCCTCGTTTAGCGGGGGTTGGGGAGAGCAGTTCTTC; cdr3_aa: CASSPSFSGGWGEQFF
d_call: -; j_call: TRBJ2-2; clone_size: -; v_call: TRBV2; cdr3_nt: TGTGCCAGCACCCCCAGGGCATCGAACACCGGGGAGCTGTTTTTT; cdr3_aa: CASTPRASNTGELFF
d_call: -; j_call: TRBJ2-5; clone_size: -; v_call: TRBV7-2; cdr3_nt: TGTGCCAGCAGCTTAGGGGCTGTTGAGACCCAGTACTTC; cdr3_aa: CASSLGAVETQYF
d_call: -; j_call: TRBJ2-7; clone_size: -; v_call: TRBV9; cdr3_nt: TGTGCCAGCAGCCGTAGCGGATCCTTTTACGAGCAGTACTTC; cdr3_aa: CASSRSGSFYEQYF
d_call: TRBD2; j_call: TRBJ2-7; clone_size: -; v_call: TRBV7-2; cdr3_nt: TGTGCCAGCAGCCCGCAGGCTAGCGGGGGCCTGGAGCAGTACTTC; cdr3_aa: CASSPQASGGLEQYF
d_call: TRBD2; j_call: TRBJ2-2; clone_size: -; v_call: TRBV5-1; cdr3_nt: TGCGCCAGCAGATTGGGACTAGCGGGGCGTACCGGGGAGCTGTTTTTT; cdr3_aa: CASRLGLAGRTGELFF
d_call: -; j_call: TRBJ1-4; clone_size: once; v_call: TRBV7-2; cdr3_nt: TGTGCCAGCAGCCGTCGGCCTGCAACTAATGAAAAACTGTTTTTT; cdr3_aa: CASSRRPATNEKLFF
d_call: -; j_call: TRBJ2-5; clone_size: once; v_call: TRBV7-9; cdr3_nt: TGTGCCAGCAGCTTAGACGGGATCGGAGGGGGGGAGACCCAGTACTTC; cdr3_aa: CASSLDGIGGGETQYF
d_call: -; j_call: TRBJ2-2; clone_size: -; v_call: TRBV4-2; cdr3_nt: TGTGCCAGCAGCCAAGAGGGCGGGACAGCGACCCGGGAGCTGTTTTTT; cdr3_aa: CASSQEGGTATRELFF
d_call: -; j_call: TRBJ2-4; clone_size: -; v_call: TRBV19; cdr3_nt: TGTGCCAGTACCGAAATAGCCCTCTCAGACATTCAGTACTTC; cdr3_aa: CASTEIALSDIQYF
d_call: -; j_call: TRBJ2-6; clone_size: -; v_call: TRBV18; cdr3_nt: TGTGCCAGCTCACCAAGACAGGTGGGAGGGACTGGGGCCAACGTCCTGACTTTC; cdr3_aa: CASSPRQVGGTGANVLTF
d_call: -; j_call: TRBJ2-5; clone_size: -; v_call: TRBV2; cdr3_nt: TGTGCCAGCGCCCAGCTTGAACAAGAGACCCAGTACTTC; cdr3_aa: CASAQLEQETQYF
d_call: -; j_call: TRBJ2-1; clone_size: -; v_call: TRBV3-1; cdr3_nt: TGTGCCAGCAGCCAAGCCCCCGGGGTTGGGGGTGAGCAGTTCTTC; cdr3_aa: CASSQAPGVGGEQFF
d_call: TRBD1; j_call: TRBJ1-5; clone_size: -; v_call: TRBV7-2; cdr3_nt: TGTGCCAGCAGCTTATCTCCGCAGGGGGCGAGACAGCCCCAGCATTTT; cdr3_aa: CASSLSPQGARQPQHF
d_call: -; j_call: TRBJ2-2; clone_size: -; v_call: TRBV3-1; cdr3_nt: TGTGCCAGCAGCCTACAGGGAGTCGGGGAGCTGTTTTTT; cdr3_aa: CASSLQGVGELFF
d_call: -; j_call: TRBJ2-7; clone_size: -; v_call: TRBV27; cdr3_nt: TGTGCCAGCAGTTTTCCTAGAGTAGGGTCCTACGAGCAGTACTTC; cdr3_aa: CASSFPRVGSYEQYF
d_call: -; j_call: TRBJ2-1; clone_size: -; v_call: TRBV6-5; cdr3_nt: TGTGCCAGCAGTACTACCAACAATGAGCAGTTCTTC; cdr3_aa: CASSTTNNEQFF
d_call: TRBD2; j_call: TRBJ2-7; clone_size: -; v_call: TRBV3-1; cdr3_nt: TGTGCCAGCAGCCTGCTAACGACTAGCGGGAGTGGTGAGCAGTACTTC; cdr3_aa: CASSLLTTSGSGEQYF
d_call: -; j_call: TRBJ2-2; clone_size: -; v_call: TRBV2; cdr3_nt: TGTGCCAGCAGTGCACAGGGCGGGGAGCTGTTTTTT; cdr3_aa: CASSAQGGELFF
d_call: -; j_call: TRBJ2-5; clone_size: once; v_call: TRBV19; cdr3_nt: TGTGCCAGTAGTATGGGCCGGGACTACCAAGAGACCCAGTACTTC; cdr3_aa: CASSMGRDYQETQYF
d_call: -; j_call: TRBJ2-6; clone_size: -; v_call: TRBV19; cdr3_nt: TGTGCCAGTAGTATCGGACAGCTCTCTGGGGCCAACGTCCTGACTTTC; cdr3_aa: CASSIGQLSGANVLTF
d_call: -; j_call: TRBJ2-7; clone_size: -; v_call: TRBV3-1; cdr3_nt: TGTGCCAGCAGCCGCTCATCGGACAGATCCTACGAGCAGTACTTC; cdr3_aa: CASSRSSDRSYEQYF